The next 22 T cell receptor beta chains were all read from a single sample in a study of CD8 T cells in acute hepatitis C reinfection. Time point: naive CD8 control sorted from an acute-time-point sample. Profiled with immunoSEQ multiplex PCR; TCRdb holds only in-frame clones, not every one. Of about 38,000 clones in the sample, approximately 90% were seen once. The sequencing sample was made of naive CD8+ T cells from PBMCs. The receptors stem from a man aged 25-45 years with chronic hepatitis C.

The V call is TRBV27, the J call TRBJ2-2; D is ambiguous. V lost 2 bases and J lost 6, with 13 bases in between. The CDR3 has 15 amino acids. CDR1 is MNHEY and CDR2 is SMNVEV in the germline V gene (reference sequence). This CDR3 is CASSLQRHWAGELFF. The CDR3 nucleotides read TGTGCCAGCAGTTTACAACGGCATTGGGCCGGGGAGCTGTTTTTT.

The CDR3 reads CASSEEGHMPYEQYF. The CDR3 DNA is TGTGCCAGCAGTGAGGAGGGACACATGCCCTACGAGCAGTACTTC. The chain links TRBV6-1 to TRBJ2-7; D may correspond to TRBD1 or TRBD2 (6 bases each). Trimming removed 3 bases from V and 2 bases from J, with 14 bases in between. The CDR3 totals 15 residues. Germline V lookup: CDR1 MNHNS, CDR2 SASEGT.

The chain links TRBV5-1 to TRBJ1-1; possible D gene TRBD1, 5 bases. Germline values: CDR1 SGHRS, CDR2 YFSETQ. There are 13 residues in the CDR3. The V end was cut by 4 bases, the J end by 5 bases, with 12 bases between. CDR3 residues: CASSPGGGTEAFF. Written as DNA, the CDR3 is TGCGCCAGCAGCCCTGGGGGGGGAACTGAAGCTTTCTTT. The full variable domain, its missing parts supplied by reference TRBV5-1 and TRBJ1-1, is KAGVTQTPRYLIKTRGQQVTLSCSPISGHRSVSWYQQTPGQGLQFLFEYFSETQRNKGNFPGRFSGRQFSNSRSEMNVSTLELGDSALYLCASSPGGGTEAFFGQGTRLTVV.

The chain carries TRBV19 and TRBJ2-1; D not certain. Trimming shortened V by 3 bases and J by 0 bases, and 9 bases separated the two germline ends. The CDR3 spans 15 residues. Germline CDR1 and CDR2: LNHDA and SQIVND (reference sequence). CDR3 in amino acids: CASSISDVSYNEQFF. The CDR3 DNA reads TGTGCCAGTAGTATTTCTGACGTCTCCTACAATGAGCAGTTCTTC. Complete variable domain (other parts from reference TRBV19 and TRBJ2-1): DGGITQSPKYLFRKEGQNVTLSCEQNLNHDAMYWYRQDPGQGLRLIYYSQIVNDFQKGDIAEGYSVSREKKESFPLTVTSAQKNPTAFYLCASSISDVSYNEQFFGPGTRLTVL.

The chain links TRBV27 to TRBJ2-5; D gene unclear. The germline V gene encodes CDR1 MNHEY and CDR2 SMNVEV (reference sequence). V lost 5 bases and J lost 4, with 11 bases in between. This CDR3 region has 13 residues. The CDR3 sequence: CASSPTTRETQYF. In DNA, the CDR3 is TGTGCCAGCAGTCCTACCACTCGAGAGACCCAGTACTTC.

The CDR3 is CASSPWTDNEQFF. The CDR3 DNA is TGTGCCAGCAGCCCATGGACAGATAATGAGCAGTTCTTC. The chain has TRBV9 and TRBJ2-1; tentative D call: TRBD1 (6 bases). CDR3 length equals 13 residues. CDR1 SGDLS and CDR2 YYNGEE come from the germline V gene. V was pared by 4 bases and J by 7 bases, with 12 bases between.

This chain connects TRBV11-2 to TRBJ2-7; the match to TRBD1 covers 8 bases. The CDR3 totals 15 residues. Germline values: CDR1 SGHAT, CDR2 FQNNGV. After removal of 0 bases from V and 2 bases from J, the junction contained 3 bases not matched to a gene. This CDR3 reads CASSLEQGGPYEQYF. In DNA form, the CDR3 reads TGTGCCAGCAGCTTAGAACAGGGGGGCCCCTACGAGCAGTACTTC.

This clone was observed a few times. The rearrangement joins TRBV5-8 to TRBJ1-4; D remains unclear. This CDR3 contains 17 residues. Germline values: CDR1 SGHTS, CDR2 YDEGEE. The V gene lost 3 bases and the J gene lost 4 bases, with 19 bases spanning the gap. CDR3 sequence (DNA): TGTGCCAGCAGCTCGCTTGACGTAGGGCAGATTAATGAAAAACTGTTTTTT. This encodes CASSSLDVGQINEKLFF.

This clone showed up just once. The CDR3 bases are TGTGCCAGCAGCCTGGAAGCTTTCTTT. This gives the protein CASSLEAFF. The chain is built from TRBV5-8 and TRBJ1-1, with D uncertain. The CDR3 totals 9 residues. Germline values: CDR1 SGHTS, CDR2 YDEGEE. V dropped 4 bases and J dropped 8 bases, with 3 bases sitting between them. The entire variable domain, with the rest obtained from reference TRBV5-8 and TRBJ1-1, is as follows: EAGVTQSPTHLIKTRGQQATLRCSPISGHTSVYWYQQALGLGLQFLLWYDEGEERNRGNFPPRFSGRQFPNYSSELNVNALELEDSALYLCASSLEAFFGQGTRLTVV.

The CDR3 bases are TGCGCCAGCAGCTTGGCCGGGGCCCAGCGCGAAAAACTGTTTTTT. Protein sequence: CASSLAGAQREKLFF. The chain has TRBV5-1 and TRBJ1-4, with D tentatively TRBD1 (5 bases). CDR1 and CDR2 (germline): SGHRS, YFSETQ. V gave up 0 bases and J gave up 8 bases, with 14 bases separating them. The CDR3 is made up of 15 amino acids.

The V call is TRBV29-1, the J call TRBJ2-7; 10 bases are shared with TRBD2. With V trimmed by 3 bases and J by 4 bases, 6 bases remained unmatched. In germline, CDR1 is SQVTM, CDR2 ANQGSEA. The CDR3 totals 14 residues. The CDR3 nucleotides are TGCAGCGTTGACATAGCGGGAGGAGGGTACGAGCAGTACTTC. Translation gives CSVDIAGGGYEQYF.

The rearrangement uses TRBV9 and TRBJ2-6, with 7 bases that match TRBD2. This CDR3 is 17 amino acids long. With 4 bases clipped from V and 1 base from J, the junction kept 8 bases outside the gene matches. The germline gives CDR1 SGDLS, CDR2 YYNGEE. The CDR3 loop reads CASSKNREGSGANVLTF. CDR3 DNA: TGTGCCAGCAGCAAAAATAGGGAGGGGTCTGGGGCCAACGTCCTGACTTTC.

Remarks on this clone: An end of the junction does not agree with germline; a read error may underlie this. The chain carries TRBV30 and TRBJ2-7; D possibly corresponds to TRBD2 (5 bases). The CDR3 covers 11 residues. Germline-derived CDR1 and CDR2 are GTSNPN and SVGIG (reference sequence). In DNA form, the CDR3 reads TGTGCCTGGAGTGCGGGGTACGGGCAGTACTTC. Encoded protein: CAWSAGYGQYF.

The chain has TRBV14 and TRBJ1-1; D is unresolved. CDR1 SGHDN and CDR2 FVKESK come from the germline V gene. V was pared by 0 bases and J by 5 bases, with 19 bases between. CDR3 length: 17 amino acids. This CDR3 reads CASSQDGFGVVRTEAFF. Written as DNA, the CDR3 is TGTGCCAGCAGCCAAGATGGGTTCGGGGTCGTTAGGACTGAAGCTTTCTTT.

This rearrangement joins TRBV2 to TRBJ1-2; 10 bases align to TRBD1. From germline, CDR1 is SNHLY and CDR2 FYNNEI. This CDR3 has 16 residues. The junction had 13 bases not matched to a gene; V was cut back by 6 bases and J by 6 bases. CDR3 bases: TGTGCCAGCAGAGGGTCCGGACAGGGGGTTATACATGGCTACACCTTC. This sequence encodes CASRGSGQGVIHGYTF.

This sequence joins TRBV2 and TRBJ2-2; TRBD1 aligns across 7 bases. In germline, CDR1 is SNHLY, CDR2 FYNNEI. CDR3 length: 14 residues. The trim removed 4 bases at V and 3 bases at J, leaving 2 bases unmatched. Here the CDR3 reads CASSATGYTGELFF. The CDR3 coding sequence is TGTGCCAGCAGTGCGACAGGGTACACCGGGGAGCTGTTTTTT.

The gene calls are TRBV30 and TRBJ1-1, with TRBD1 as a possible D gene (5 bases). The CDR3 runs 14 residues. Germline V gene lookup returns CDR1 GTSNPN and CDR2 SVGIG (reference sequence). V was clipped by 4 bases and J by 2 bases, with 14 bases between them. This CDR3 reads CAWIVGGVNTEAFF. CDR3 DNA sequence: TGTGCCTGGATAGTCGGAGGGGTTAACACTGAAGCTTTCTTT.

V is TRBV10-2 and J is TRBJ1-1; 8 bases line up with TRBD1. Germline CDR1 and CDR2: WSHSY and SAAADI. This CDR3 spans 16 amino acids. With V trimmed by 3 bases and J by 4 bases, 10 bases remained unmatched. The CDR3: CASSDVQGAGITEAFF. DNA for the CDR3: TGCGCCAGCAGTGATGTTCAGGGGGCGGGTATCACTGAAGCTTTCTTT.

This rearrangement joins TRBV9 to TRBJ2-5, with 12 positions matching TRBD2. This CDR3 has 16 residues. Trimming at V came to 4 bases and at J to 2 bases, leaving 6 bases not matched to a gene. Germline V CDR1 and CDR2: SGDLS, YYNGEE. CDR3 region: CASSTQLAGGQETQYF. The CDR3 DNA is TGTGCCAGCAGCACCCAACTAGCGGGGGGACAAGAGACCCAGTACTTC.

The rearrangement joins TRBV12-5 to TRBJ2-7; D is unresolved. CDR3 length equals 12 residues. Deletions cut 4 bases from V and 5 bases from J, with 9 bases between. CDR1 is LGHNT and CDR2 is FRNRAP in the germline V gene. CDR3 region: CASGSGDDEQYF. The CDR3 DNA sequence: TGTGCTAGTGGTTCTGGAGACGACGAGCAGTACTTC.

The V and J genes are TRBV27 and TRBJ1-2; D ambiguous. The CDR3 length is 14 residues. Germline V CDR1 and CDR2: MNHEY, SMNVEV (reference sequence). Trimming removed 5 bases at V and 2 bases at J, with 12 bases between. CDR3 residues: CASSPQILNYGYTF. The DNA of the CDR3 is TGTGCCAGCAGTCCCCAAATTCTAAACTATGGCTACACCTTC.

The rearrangement uses TRBV27 and TRBJ1-5; TRBD1 matches at 9 bases. Per germline, CDR1 MNHEY and CDR2 SMNVEV (reference sequence). This CDR3 is built from 16 residues. V shed 5 bases, J shed 5 bases, and the junction held 10 bases outside the gene matches. DNA of the CDR3: TGTGCCAGCAGTGCCAGCCCGGGACAGGGTTATCAGCCCCAGCATTTT. Protein product: CASSASPGQGYQPQHF.